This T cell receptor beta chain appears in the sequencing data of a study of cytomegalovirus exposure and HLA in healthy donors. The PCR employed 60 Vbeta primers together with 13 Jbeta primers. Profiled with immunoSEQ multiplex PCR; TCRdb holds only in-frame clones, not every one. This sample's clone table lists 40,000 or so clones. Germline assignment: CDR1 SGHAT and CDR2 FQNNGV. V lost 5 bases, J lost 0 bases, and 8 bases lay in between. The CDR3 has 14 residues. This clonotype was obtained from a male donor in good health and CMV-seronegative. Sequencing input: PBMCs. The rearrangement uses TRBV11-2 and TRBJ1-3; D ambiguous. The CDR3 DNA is TGTGCCAGCAGCCGGGTCTACTCTGGAAACACCATATATTTT. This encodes CASSRVYSGNTIYF. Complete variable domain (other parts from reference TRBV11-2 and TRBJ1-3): EAGVAQSPRYKIIEKRQSVAFWCNPISGHATLYWYQQILGQGPKLLIQFQNNGVVDDSQLPKDRFSAERLKGVDSTLKIQPAKLEDSAVYLCASSRVYSGNTIYFGEGSWLTVV.